This TCR beta chain was recovered during a study of tumor and adjacent non-tumor tissue in lung cancer. This clonotype occurred many times. TCRbeta libraries were built with three rounds of nested PCR, modified from ARM-PCR. TCRdb recomputed calls from the multiplex PCR reads with MiXCR, one row per CDR3 protein. Here the sample spans over 110,000 distinct CDR3 sequences, around 65% being singletons. The CDR3 has 13 amino acids. V shed 6 bases, J shed 6 bases, and the junction held 3 bases outside the gene matches. The template was RNA from unsorted bulk tissue. Sample: lung tumor tissue. This TCR came from a man aged 60 to 69 with small cell lung cancer. The chain recombines TRBV12-3 or TRBV12-4 with TRBJ1-3; 9 positions agree with TRBD1. The CDR3 protein is CASRGQGLNTIYF. DNA for the CDR3: TGTGCCAGCAGGGGACAGGGTCTAAACACCATATATTTT.